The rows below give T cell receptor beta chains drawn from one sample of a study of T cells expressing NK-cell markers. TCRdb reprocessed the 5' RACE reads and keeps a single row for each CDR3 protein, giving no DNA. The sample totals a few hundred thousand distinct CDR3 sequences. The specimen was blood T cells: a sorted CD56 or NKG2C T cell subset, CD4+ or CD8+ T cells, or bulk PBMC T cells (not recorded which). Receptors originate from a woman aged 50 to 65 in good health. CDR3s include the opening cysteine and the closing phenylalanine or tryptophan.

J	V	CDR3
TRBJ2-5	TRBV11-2	CASSPRDPRVGTQYF
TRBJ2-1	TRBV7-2	CASSLRGGSSYNEQFF
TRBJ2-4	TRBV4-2	CASSQGEGPGVNIQYF
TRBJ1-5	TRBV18	CASSPFEAVSNQPQHF
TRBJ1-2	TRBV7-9	CASSEDNYGYTF
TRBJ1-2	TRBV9	CASSVDAPGGGGYTF
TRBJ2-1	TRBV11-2	CASSSPRSGGQFF
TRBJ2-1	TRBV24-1	CATGTRLSSSYNEQFF
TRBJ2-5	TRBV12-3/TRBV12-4	CASSRMTGTDLLETQYF
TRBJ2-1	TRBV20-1	CSASLAGPEQFF
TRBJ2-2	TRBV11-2	CASSLLRTPRAGELFF
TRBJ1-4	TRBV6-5	CASSGQGVDEKLFF
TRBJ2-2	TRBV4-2	CASSPGRAGDTGELFF
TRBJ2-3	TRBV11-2	CASSKPAADTQYF
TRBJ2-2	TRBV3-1	CASSQLAGEKGELFF
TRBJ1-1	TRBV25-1	CASSDRYTEAFF
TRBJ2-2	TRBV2	CASKEESGELFF
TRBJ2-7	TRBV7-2	CASSLGRLDHDPRSYEQYF
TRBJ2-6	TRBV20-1	CSARDLRQGVGANVLTF
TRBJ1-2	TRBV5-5	CASSLKGNSGYTF
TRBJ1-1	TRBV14	CASSHRPVNTEAFF
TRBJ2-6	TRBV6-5	CASSASGRHSGANVLTF
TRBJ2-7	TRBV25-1	CASQGLAGGQYEQYF
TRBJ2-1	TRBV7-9	CASSLGSVRASRVNEQFF
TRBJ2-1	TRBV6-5	CASSSRGRGWGNEQFF
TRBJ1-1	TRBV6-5	CASVESPGNTEAFF
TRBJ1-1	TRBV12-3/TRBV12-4	CASTHSTGTEAFF
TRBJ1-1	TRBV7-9	CASSLWSGTYMNTEAFF
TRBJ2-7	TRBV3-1	CASSPSGSKYEQYF
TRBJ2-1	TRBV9	CASSVMSGRRNEQFF
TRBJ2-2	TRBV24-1	CATSDRDRFANTGELFF
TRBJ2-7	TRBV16	CASSQSGLTYEQYF
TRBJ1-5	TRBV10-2	CASSEFGGSSNQPQHF
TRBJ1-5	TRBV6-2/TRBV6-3	CASSYSRQGANFDQPQHF
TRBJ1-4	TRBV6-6	CASERRTNEKLFF
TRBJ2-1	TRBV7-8	CASSSKRESSYNEQFF
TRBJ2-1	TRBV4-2	CASSQPGLVNEQFF
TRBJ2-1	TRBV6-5	CASTGLQGGEQFF
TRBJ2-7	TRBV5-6	CASRGTGSPYEQYF
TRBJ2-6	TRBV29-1	CSVEARVSGANVLTF
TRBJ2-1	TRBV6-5	CASTQAPRSYNEQFF
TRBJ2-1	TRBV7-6	CASSSVGLRYDDEQFF
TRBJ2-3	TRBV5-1	CASSPKSATDTQYF
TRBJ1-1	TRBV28	CASQRPQGLNTEAFF
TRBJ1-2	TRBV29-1	CSTQGSDGYTF
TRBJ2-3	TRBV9	CASSVPGTRRQDTQYF
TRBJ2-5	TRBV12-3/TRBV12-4	CASSLRRTGRETQYF
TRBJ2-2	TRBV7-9	CASSFPPGLAGVTGELFF
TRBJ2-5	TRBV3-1	CASSQGSLEETQYF